Presented here are 6 T cell receptor beta chains from one specimen sequenced in a study of post-analysis software for immune sequencing data. Notes on the study in general: In patients, TRBV5-6, TRBV5-1 and TRBV20-1 belonged to four or five TRBV segments found more frequently than in controls.

Carried by the TCR beta cDNA libraries were unique molecular identifiers. A single record per CDR3 protein comes from TCRdb applying MiXCR to the PCR reads. The sample comprises some 370,000 distinct CDR3 sequences, around 37% of which are singletons, and around an eighth rests with the top ten. No antigen is known for these receptors. Sequencing was done on a sample of blood. The receptors were gathered from a girl aged 5-17 years with multiple sclerosis.

CDR3 nucleotide sequence: TGTGCCAGCAGCTTGGTCCCACAGGGCCGCGACACCGGGGAGCTGTTTTTT. Translation: CASSLVPQGRDTGELFF. The chain links TRBV5-5 to TRBJ2-2, with D perhaps matching TRBD1 (6 bases). Per germline, CDR1 SGHKS and CDR2 YYEKEE (reference sequence). The CDR3 extends over 17 amino acids. Trimming removed 0 bases from V and 3 bases from J, with 15 bases in between.

This clonotype was seen a few times. The gene calls are TRBV29-1 and TRBJ1-1, with a weak D call TRBD1 (6 bases). With 7 bases removed from V and 5 bases from J, the gap between germline ends came to 11 bases. Germline V lookup: CDR1 SQVTM, CDR2 ANQGSEA. CDR3 length equals 11 residues. The CDR3 is CSGSQGTEAFF. CDR3 sequence (DNA): TGCAGCGGCTCACAGGGAACTGAAGCTTTCTTT.

This sequence joins TRBV6-2 or TRBV6-3 and TRBJ1-1; maybe TRBD1 (5 bases). Trimming removed 6 bases at V and 2 bases at J, with 22 bases between. The CDR3 consists of 17 residues. Germline V gene sequence: CDR1 MNHEY, CDR2 SVGEGT. The DNA for the CDR3 is TGTGCCAGCAGGGAGATGAGCGGCAGGGCCATTAACACTGAAGCTTTCTTT. As protein: CASREMSGRAINTEAFF.

The gene calls are TRBV24-1 and TRBJ1-2; D remains unclear. Per the germline V gene, CDR1 is KGHDR and CDR2 is SFDVKD. CDR3 length: 12 amino acids. V was cut by 4 bases and J by 8 bases, with 10 bases left in between. Here the CDR3 reads CATSEGGRGYTF. CDR3 coding DNA: TGTGCCACCAGTGAAGGTGGAAGAGGCTACACCTTC.

The chain has TRBV10-2 and TRBJ2-1, with 10 bases aligning to TRBD2. Germline trimming cut 8 bases from V and 8 bases from J; bases unmatched to any gene: 12. This CDR3 spans 15 amino acids. Germline V lookup: CDR1 WSHSY, CDR2 SAAADI. The CDR3 is CASDAGSGGEDEQFF. The CDR3 DNA sequence: TGCGCCAGCGACGCGGGGAGCGGGGGGGAGGATGAGCAGTTCTTC.

This chain joins TRBV7-8 and TRBJ2-1; TRBD2 is a possible D gene (5 bases). The germline gives CDR1 SGHVS, CDR2 FQNEAQ. The V gene lost 4 bases and the J gene lost 0 bases, with 13 bases spanning the gap. The CDR3 consists of 16 residues. CDR3 loop: CASSSEDHSSYNEQFF. CDR3 DNA sequence: TGTGCCAGCAGCTCGGAGGACCATAGCTCCTACAATGAGCAGTTCTTC.